This T cell receptor (beta chain) originates from a study of PD-1 blockade in mismatch repair-deficient tumors. Profiling relied on immunoSEQ multiplex PCR, and the TCRdb table lists in-frame clones only, not all of them. The sample records 50,000 or so clones, over 75% being singletons. The input for sequencing was peripheral blood, taken approximately 20 weeks after starting pembrolizumab. The sequence was obtained from an adult with mismatch repair-deficient cancer.

The CDR3 nucleotides are TGCAGCGTTCCTATGGCAGTCCTGGGCACTGAAGCTTTCTTT. Amino acids: CSVPMAVLGTEAFF. V is TRBV29-1 and J is TRBJ1-1; D uncertain. The CDR3 totals 14 residues. Trimming cost V 5 bases and J 4 bases, with 17 bases left between them. Germline assignment: CDR1 SQVTM and CDR2 ANQGSEA.